The clone carrying this T cell receptor (beta chain) was picked up a small number of times. The antigen is unknown. These data come from a study of cytomegalovirus exposure and HLA in healthy donors. Study-wide results and caveats: Later, TCR association rates were found to vary by HLA locus, highest for DRB1 and lowest for HLA-C.

Nominal health characterized the donors when sampled, though unrecorded immune exposures were likely. The PCR employed 60 Vbeta primers together with 13 Jbeta primers. Sequencing was performed with immunoSEQ multiplex PCR; in TCRdb, only in-frame clones are kept and a portion is missing. The sample consists of approximately 35,000 clones, about two thirds of them appearing once. The origin of this receptor is a man aged 35 to 55 in good health and CMV-seropositive. The material sequenced was PBMCs.

In DNA, the CDR3 is TGTGCCAGCAGCTTCGGCCGGGATATGAACACTGAAGCTTTCTTT. It encodes CASSFGRDMNTEAFF. V usage is TRBV7-8 and J usage is TRBJ1-1; D unclear. V was trimmed by 3 bases and J by 0 bases, leaving 11 bases between them. The CDR3 consists of 15 residues. The germline V gene has CDR1 SGHVS and CDR2 FQNEAQ.